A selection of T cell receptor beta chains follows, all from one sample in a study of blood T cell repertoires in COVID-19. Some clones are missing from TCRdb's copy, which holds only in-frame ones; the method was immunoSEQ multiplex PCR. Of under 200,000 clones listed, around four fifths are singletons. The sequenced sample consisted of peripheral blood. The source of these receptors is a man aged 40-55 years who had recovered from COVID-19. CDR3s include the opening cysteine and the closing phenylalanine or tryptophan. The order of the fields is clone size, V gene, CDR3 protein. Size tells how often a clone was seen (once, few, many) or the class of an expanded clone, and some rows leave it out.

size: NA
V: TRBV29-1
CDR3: CSVGGGDATNEKLFF

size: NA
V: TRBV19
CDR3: CASRTGSVPHEQYF

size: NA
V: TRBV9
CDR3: CASSAYGDQETQYF

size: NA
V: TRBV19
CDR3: CASSRPGSHTDTQYF

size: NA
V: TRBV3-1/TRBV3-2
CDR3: CASSQGSTGPNQPQHF

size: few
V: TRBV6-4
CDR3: CASSQGGNTEAFF

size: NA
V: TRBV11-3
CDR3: CASSGGTGGLYEQYF

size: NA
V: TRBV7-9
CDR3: CASSLGGIISGNTIYF

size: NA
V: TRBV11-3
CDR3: CASSSGQMGTDTQYF

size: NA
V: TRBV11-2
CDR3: CASSFRTGKTSNTGELFF

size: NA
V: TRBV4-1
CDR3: CASSQGRGVANYGYTF

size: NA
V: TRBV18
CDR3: CASSPLQGKDTQYF

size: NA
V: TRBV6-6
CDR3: CASSYSTYEQYF